The 10 T cell receptor beta chains below come from one sample, sequenced in a study of blood T cell repertoires in COVID-19. Assay: immunoSEQ multiplex PCR; the TCRdb copy retains only in-frame clones and omits some. The sample lists around 60,000 clones, roughly 86% occurring once. Sequenced material: peripheral blood. The receptors were sampled from a man between 45 and 60 years old with active COVID-19.

The J gene is TRBJ2-5, the V gene TRBV9; D call uncertain. V dropped 5 bases and J dropped 2 bases, with 13 bases sitting between them. The germline gives CDR1 SGDLS, CDR2 YYNGEE. CDR3 size: 14 residues. This chain's CDR3 is CASSPPSRQETQYF. The CDR3 bases are TGTGCCAGCAGTCCCCCTTCGCGGCAAGAGACCCAGTACTTC.

This sequence joins TRBV3-1 (or the pseudogene TRBV3-2) and TRBJ2-5, with D uncertain. The CDR3 has 12 amino acids. V gave up 1 base and J gave up 6 bases, with 6 bases separating them. CDR1 is LGHDT and CDR2 is YNNKEL in the germline V gene (reference sequence). Written as DNA, the CDR3 is TGTGCCAGCAGCCAAGTGAGCCAGACCCAGTACTTC. This translates into CASSQVSQTQYF.

V usage is TRBV3-1 (or the pseudogene TRBV3-2) and J usage is TRBJ2-1; 10 nucleotides match TRBD2. The CDR3 covers 19 residues. Germline assignment: CDR1 LGHDT and CDR2 YNNKEL (reference sequence). V shed 0 bases and J 4 bases; nucleotides not matched to a gene: 12. The CDR3 coding sequence is TGTGCCAGCAGCCAAGATAGAAGCGGGGGGGCCGCGCGGTACAATGAGCAGTTCTTC. This translates into CASSQDRSGGAARYNEQFF.

Written as DNA, the CDR3 is TGCGCCAGCAGTCTCGACAGAAACTACGAGCAGTACTTC. Translation: CASSLDRNYEQYF. This sequence joins TRBV4-1 and TRBJ2-7, with D possibly TRBD1 on 5 matching bases. There are 13 residues in the CDR3. Deletions cut 6 bases from V and 3 bases from J, with 12 bases between. Germline values: CDR1 MGHRA, CDR2 YSYEKL.

The V call is TRBV27, the J call TRBJ2-5; TRBD1 matches at 9 bases. J gave up 2 bases and V 4 bases, and 8 bases lay outside the gene matches. CDR3 length equals 16 residues. Germline lookup yields CDR1 MNHEY and CDR2 SMNVEV (reference sequence). CDR3 amino acids: CASSSLGTGIQETQYF. In nucleotides, the CDR3 is TGTGCCAGCAGTTCCCTAGGGACAGGGATTCAAGAGACCCAGTACTTC.

This rearrangement joins TRBV15 to TRBJ2-3, with 8 bases lining up with TRBD2. Trimming removed 0 bases from V and 2 bases from J; junction bases left unmatched: 7. Germline CDR1 reads LNHNV; CDR2 reads YYDKDF (reference sequence). The CDR3 has 17 amino acids. The CDR3 loop reads CATSRDGGLGDTDTQYF. In DNA form, the CDR3 reads TGTGCCACCAGCAGAGATGGGGGACTAGGGGACACAGATACGCAGTATTTT.

The genes are TRBV5-4 and TRBJ2-1; 12 bases fit TRBD2. Germline-derived CDR1 and CDR2 are SGHNT and YYREEE (reference sequence). V was clipped by 4 bases and J by 4 bases; unmatched bases: 9. The CDR3 is 17 amino acids. CDR3: CASSPGLAGPAYNEQFF. The CDR3 DNA reads TGTGCCAGCAGCCCGGGACTAGCGGGCCCCGCGTACAATGAGCAGTTCTTC.

V usage is TRBV6-5 and J usage is TRBJ2-3; D unresolved. Germline CDR1 and CDR2: MNHEY and SVGAGI. V gave up 7 bases and J gave up 6 bases, with 8 bases separating them. The CDR3 runs 11 residues. The chain's CDR3 is CASTSADTQYF. In DNA form, the CDR3 reads TGTGCCAGCACCTCCGCGGATACGCAGTATTTT.

The chain employs TRBV18 and TRBJ1-4; 12 nucleotides align to TRBD1. Germline V gives CDR1 KGHSH, CDR2 LQKENI. The V gene end was trimmed by 4 bases and the J gene end by 8 bases; junction bases not matched to a gene: 2. This CDR3 comprises 14 residues. In DNA form, the CDR3 reads TGTGCCAGCTCACAGGGACAGGGGGCCGAAAAACTGTTTTTT. Translated, it gives CASSQGQGAEKLFF.

The chain uses TRBV19 and TRBJ2-7; 11 bases are shared with TRBD1. Germline loops: CDR1 LNHDA, CDR2 SQIVND (reference sequence). This CDR3 spans 13 amino acids. J gave up 5 bases and V 10 bases, and 7 bases lay outside the gene matches. Here the CDR3 reads CATGTGGIDEQYF. For the CDR3, the DNA is TGTGCCACCGGGACAGGGGGGATCGACGAGCAGTACTTC.